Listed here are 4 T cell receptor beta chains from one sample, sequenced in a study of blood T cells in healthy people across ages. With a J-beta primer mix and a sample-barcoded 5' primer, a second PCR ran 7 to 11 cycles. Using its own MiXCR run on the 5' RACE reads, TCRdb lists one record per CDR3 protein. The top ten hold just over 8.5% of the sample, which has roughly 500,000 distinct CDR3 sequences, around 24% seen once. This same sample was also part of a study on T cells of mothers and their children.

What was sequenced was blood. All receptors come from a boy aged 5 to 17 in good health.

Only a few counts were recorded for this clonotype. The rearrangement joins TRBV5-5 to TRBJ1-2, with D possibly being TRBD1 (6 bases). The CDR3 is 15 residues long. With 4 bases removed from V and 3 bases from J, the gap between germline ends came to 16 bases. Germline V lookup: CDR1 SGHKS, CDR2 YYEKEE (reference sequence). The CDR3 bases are TGTGCCAGCAGCCGCCAACCAGGGGCTGACTATGGCTACACCTTC. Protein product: CASSRQPGADYGYTF.

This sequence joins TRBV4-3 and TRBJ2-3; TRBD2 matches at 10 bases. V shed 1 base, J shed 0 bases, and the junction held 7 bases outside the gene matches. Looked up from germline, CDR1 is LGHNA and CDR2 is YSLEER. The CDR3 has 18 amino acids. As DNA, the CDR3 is TGCGCCAGCAGCCAAGCGCTAGCGGGGGCCGCTAGCACAGATACGCAGTATTTT. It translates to CASSQALAGAASTDTQYF.

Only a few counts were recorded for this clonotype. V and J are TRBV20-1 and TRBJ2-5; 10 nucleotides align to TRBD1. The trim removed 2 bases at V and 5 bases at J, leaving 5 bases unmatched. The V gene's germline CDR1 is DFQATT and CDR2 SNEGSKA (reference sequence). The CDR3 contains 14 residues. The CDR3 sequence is CSARRQGAGETQYF. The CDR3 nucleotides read TGCAGTGCTAGACGACAGGGGGCCGGGGAGACCCAGTACTTC.

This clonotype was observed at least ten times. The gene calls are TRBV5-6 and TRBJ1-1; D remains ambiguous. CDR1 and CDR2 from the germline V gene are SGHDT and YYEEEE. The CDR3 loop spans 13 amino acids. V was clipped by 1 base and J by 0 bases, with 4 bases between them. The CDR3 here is CASSLPVNTEAFF. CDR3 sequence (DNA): TGTGCCAGCAGCTTGCCAGTGAACACTGAAGCTTTCTTT. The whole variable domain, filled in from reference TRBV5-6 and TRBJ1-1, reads DAGVTQSPTHLIKTRGQQVTLRCSPKSGHDTVSWYQQALGQGPQFIFQYYEEEERQRGNFPDRFSGHQFPNYSSELNVNALLLGDSALYLCASSLPVNTEAFFGQGTRLTVV.